Described below is a single T cell receptor (beta chain) sequence and its context. The antigen remains undetermined. The PCR was carried out with 60 Vbeta primers and 13 Jbeta primers. Here immunoSEQ multiplex PCR was the method, and the copy in TCRdb shows in-frame clones only, minus some. This sample carries roughly 34,000 clones, about 67% of them seen once, and the ten largest clones take roughly a tenth. Unmatched junction bases numbered 0, after V lost 2 bases and J lost 0 bases. This CDR3 comprises 15 residues. Germline CDR1 and CDR2: SNHLY and FYNNEI. These data come from a study of cytomegalovirus exposure and HLA in healthy donors. Notes on the study in general: A highly shared variant cluster was judged a likely technical artifact. Exclusion applied to some V segments, including TRBV6-2 and TRBV6-3, as they were indistinguishable.

The chain employs TRBV2 and TRBJ1-5; 8 bases line up with TRBD1. Sequencing was performed on PBMCs. This TCR came from a man in his forties or fifties in good health and CMV-seropositive. The CDR3 spells CASSETGGSNQPQHF. For the CDR3, the DNA is TGTGCCAGCAGTGAAACAGGGGGTAGCAATCAGCCCCAGCATTTT. Variable domain in full (rest from reference TRBV2 and TRBJ1-5): EPEVTQTPSHQVTQMGQEVILRCVPISNHLYFYWYRQILGQKVEFLVSFYNNEISEKSEIFDDQFSVERPDGSNFTLKIRSTKLEDSAMYFCASSETGGSNQPQHFGDGTRLSIL.